A selection of T cell receptor beta chains follows, all from one sample in a study of blood T cell repertoires in COVID-19. The protocol was immunoSEQ multiplex PCR, while the TCRdb copy is restricted to in-frame clones and leaves out a portion. Of tens of thousands of clones listed, roughly 82% are singletons. Sequences were obtained from peripheral blood. The source of these receptors is a human donor in a cohort sampled during active COVID-19. Both conserved end residues are part of each CDR3. A D gene is named only where the DNA matches it firmly. Size tells how often a clone was seen (once, few, many) or the class of an expanded clone, and some rows leave it out.

clone_size,j_call,v_call,d_call,cdr3_nt,cdr3_aa
medium-sized,TRBJ2-7,TRBV19,NA,TGTGCCAGTAGTATACAGCCAGGGTCCTACGAGCAGTACTTC,CASSIQPGSYEQYF
NA,TRBJ2-6,TRBV18,NA,TGTGCCAGCTCACCATCAACGAGTGTTGGGGCCAACGTCCTGACTTTC,CASSPSTSVGANVLTF
NA,TRBJ1-2,TRBV12-3/TRBV12-4,NA,TGTGCCAGCAGCTACCGGGGTGGCTACACCTTC,CASSYRGGYTF
NA,TRBJ1-1,TRBV4-1,NA,TGCGCCAGCAGCCGCCTGGTATATCTGGAGGAGAACACTGAAGCTTTCTTT,CASSRLVYLEENTEAFF
NA,TRBJ2-1,TRBV12-3/TRBV12-4,TRBD1,TGTGCCAGCAGTTTATCTAGGGCAGGGGACAGGGTCTTC,CASSLSRAGDRVF
NA,TRBJ1-4,TRBV3-1/TRBV3-2,NA,TGTGCCAGCAGCCAAGAGCTTATTGAAACAGCCGCAACTAATGAAAAACTGTTTTTT,CASSQELIETAATNEKLFF
few,TRBJ2-7,TRBV23-1,NA,TGCGCCAGCGACGGCCGGACTTCCAGCTCCTACGAGCAGTACTTC,CASDGRTSSSYEQYF
once,TRBJ1-4,TRBV5-1,NA,TGCGCCAGCAGCTTGGCCGCAGGAGGCACGGGGGGAGAAAAACTGTTTTTT,CASSLAAGGTGGEKLFF
NA,TRBJ1-6,TRBV7-3,TRBD1,TGTGCCAGCAGCTTAAGGGGACAGGCACCCCTCCACTTT,CASSLRGQAPLHF
NA,TRBJ1-1,TRBV6-5,NA,TGTGCCAGCAGTCCGAGGGGGGGAACTGAAGCTTTCTTT,CASSPRGGTEAFF
NA,TRBJ2-5,TRBV4-1,TRBD2,TGCGCCAGCAGCCAAGCGCAAGCGGGGGGCAGACGAGAGACCCAGTACTTC,CASSQAQAGGRRETQYF
NA,TRBJ1-2,TRBV6-5,NA,TGTGCCAGCACCCAGGATTTATATGGCTACACCTTC,CASTQDLYGYTF
NA,TRBJ1-6,TRBV4-2,TRBD1,TGTGCCAGCAGCCAAGACGACAGGGGTTTAAGCTCACCCCTCCACTTT,CASSQDDRGLSSPLHF
NA,TRBJ1-6,TRBV5-1,NA,TGCGCCAGCAGCTTAGATCCAGATAATTCACCCCTCCACTTT,CASSLDPDNSPLHF
NA,TRBJ2-7,TRBV6-1,NA,TGTGCCAGCAGTGACATTTACGAGCAGTACTTC,CASSDIYEQYF
NA,TRBJ2-1,TRBV3-1/TRBV3-2,NA,TGTGCCAGCAGCCAAGATTTAGGGGAACGTGAGCAGTTCTTC,CASSQDLGEREQFF
NA,TRBJ2-7,TRBV11-2,NA,TGTGCCAGCAGCGTCTGGGCCTCTGAATACGAGCAGTACTTC,CASSVWASEYEQYF
NA,TRBJ2-7,TRBV27,NA,TGTGCCAGCAGTTTGACAGGAACAGCCTACGAGCAGTACTTC,CASSLTGTAYEQYF
NA,TRBJ1-5,TRBV2,NA,TGTGCCAGCAGCCCTAGGGGCCTGGTCCGGAATCAGCCCCAGCATTTT,CASSPRGLVRNQPQHF
NA,TRBJ1-1,TRBV19,NA,TGTGCCAGTAGTATTACGGGGGATGTCACTGAAGCTTTCTTT,CASSITGDVTEAFF
NA,TRBJ2-1,TRBV2,NA,TGTGCCAGCACAGACTCCTATGGTGAGCAGTTCTTC,CASTDSYGEQFF
NA,TRBJ2-7,TRBV6-6,NA,TGTGCCAGCAGTTCTAATTGGCAGGGGACCTACGAGCAGTACTTC,CASSSNWQGTYEQYF